These T cell receptor beta chains were read from a single sample in a study of T-cell memory formation after mild COVID-19. Using its own MiXCR run on the 5' RACE reads, TCRdb lists one record per CDR3 protein. Here the sample spans approximately 500,000 distinct CDR3 sequences, about 23% being singletons. Sequenced input: PBMCs or a T cell subset sorted from them (not recorded which). These receptors came from an adult woman who had mild COVID-19 (a few samples of this study predate the infection). Cell type and time point are not known. The CDR3 runs from the conserved cysteine through the conserved F or W. The D gene is left open where the match is weak. For some rows the clone size is stated as once, few or many, or as a class when expanded; others skip it.

J gene,D gene,V gene,clone size,CDR3 protein,CDR3 DNA
TRBJ2-5,TRBD1,TRBV20-1,NA,CSARRQGINQETQYF,TGCAGTGCTAGAAGACAGGGGATAAACCAAGAGACCCAGTACTTC
TRBJ1-1,TRBD1,TRBV19,NA,CASSIQGAITEAFF,TGTGCCAGTAGTATACAGGGGGCCATCACTGAAGCTTTCTTT
TRBJ2-7,TRBD2,TRBV5-6,few,CASTGLAVLKDGYEQYF,TGTGCCAGCACGGGACTAGCGGTACTAAAAGATGGGTACGAGCAGTACTTC
TRBJ2-7,TRBD1,TRBV19,once,CASSRQGEGYEQYF,TGTGCCAGTAGTAGGCAGGGGGAAGGATACGAGCAGTACTTC
TRBJ2-1,NA,TRBV12-3/TRBV12-4,NA,CASSLSGRLDTAYNEQFF,TGTGCCAGCAGTTTAAGCGGCAGGTTGGATACCGCCTACAATGAGCAGTTCTTC
TRBJ2-5,TRBD2,TRBV29-1,NA,CSVEDVTSGGNQETQYF,TGCAGCGTTGAAGATGTGACTAGCGGGGGGAACCAAGAGACCCAGTACTTC
TRBJ2-5,NA,TRBV12-3/TRBV12-4,few,CASSLTFPTPIGGETQYF,TGTGCCAGCAGTTTAACCTTCCCGACCCCCATTGGGGGAGAGACCCAGTACTTC
TRBJ1-1,NA,TRBV7-3,NA,CASSDWGESTEAFF,TGTGCCAGCAGCGATTGGGGGGAGAGCACTGAAGCTTTCTTT
TRBJ2-3,TRBD1,TRBV5-1,few,CASSLAGVPAGGWGTDTQYF,TGCGCCAGCAGCTTGGCAGGGGTCCCGGCAGGGGGCTGGGGCACAGATACGCAGTATTTT
TRBJ2-5,NA,TRBV21-1,few,CASNEGQEETQYF,TGTGCCAGCAATGAGGGACAGGAAGAGACCCAGTACTTC
TRBJ1-2,TRBD1,TRBV5-1,NA,CASSRDREPGYTF,TGCGCCAGCAGCCGGGACAGGGAACCTGGCTACACCTTC
TRBJ2-7,TRBD2,TRBV20-1,NA,CSARGAGNGEQYF,TGCAGTGCTAGGGGAGCGGGAAATGGCGAGCAGTACTTC
TRBJ1-1,NA,TRBV29-1,many,CSVGQMNTEAFF,TGCAGCGTCGGACAGATGAACACTGAAGCTTTCTTT
TRBJ2-4,TRBD1,TRBV18,NA,CASSPPTGTGKNIQYF,TGTGCCAGCTCACCCCCGACAGGGACGGGCAAAAACATTCAGTACTTC
TRBJ2-7,TRBD1,TRBV18,few,CASSLRQGALYEQYF,TGTGCCAGCTCCCTTCGACAGGGGGCATTGTACGAGCAGTACTTC
TRBJ2-7,TRBD2,TRBV7-9,NA,CASSALGLAGSYEQYF,TGTGCCAGCAGCGCCCTAGGACTAGCGGGCTCCTACGAGCAGTACTTC
TRBJ1-1,NA,TRBV5-1,NA,CASSSNRENTEAFF,TGCGCCAGCAGCTCAAACCGGGAGAACACTGAAGCTTTCTTT
TRBJ2-1,NA,TRBV7-9,few,CASSPLLRGRSYNEQFF,TGTGCCAGCAGCCCGCTCCTCCGGGGGCGTTCCTACAATGAGCAGTTCTTC
TRBJ1-5,NA,TRBV6-5,few,CASRRTASNQPQHF,TGTGCCAGCAGAAGGACCGCTAGCAATCAGCCCCAGCATTTT
TRBJ1-5,NA,TRBV12-3/TRBV12-4,NA,CASSRQGISNQPQHF,TGTGCCAGCAGTCGTCAGGGGATTAGCAATCAGCCCCAGCATTTT
TRBJ2-3,TRBD2,TRBV9,NA,CASSVDKRGLAGTTDTQYF,TGTGCCAGCAGCGTAGATAAACGGGGACTAGCGGGAACCACAGATACGCAGTATTTT
TRBJ1-3,NA,TRBV18,few,CASSPRQISPGNTIYF,TGTGCCAGCTCACCCCGACAGATCAGTCCTGGAAACACCATATATTTT
TRBJ2-1,TRBD2,TRBV20-1,few,CSARGVRSSGNEQFF,TGCAGTGCTAGGGGTGTTCGGTCTAGCGGGAATGAGCAGTTCTTC
TRBJ2-7,TRBD2,TRBV7-9,few,CASSWRTSGSTPSYEQYF,TGTGCCAGCAGCTGGAGGACTAGCGGGAGTACCCCCTCCTACGAGCAGTACTTC
TRBJ1-5,NA,TRBV7-7,NA,CASSLAWLLYNQPQHF,TGTGCTAGCAGCTTAGCGTGGCTCTTGTACAATCAGCCCCAGCATTTT
TRBJ2-3,TRBD2,TRBV7-8,many,CASSSRTSGNTDTQYF,TGTGCCAGCAGCTCCCGGACTAGCGGGAACACAGATACGCAGTATTTT
TRBJ1-1,TRBD1,TRBV12-3/TRBV12-4,few,CASSFPRTGTVNTEAFF,TGTGCCAGCAGTTTTCCCCGAACCGGGACAGTGAACACTGAAGCTTTCTTT
TRBJ1-2,NA,TRBV29-1,few,CSVGGSRNYGYTF,TGCAGCGTTGGAGGCAGCAGGAACTATGGCTACACCTTC
TRBJ2-5,NA,TRBV20-1,few,CSARRRETQYF,TGCAGTGCTAGAAGGCGTGAGACCCAGTACTTC
TRBJ2-2,TRBD2,TRBV7-9,NA,CASFSGKGTGELFF,TGTGCCAGCTTCAGCGGGAAAGGGACCGGGGAGCTGTTTTTT
TRBJ1-6,TRBD1,TRBV19,NA,CASSTQGAPGSPLHF,TGTGCCAGTAGTACCCAGGGGGCTCCCGGTTCACCCCTCCACTTT
TRBJ2-3,NA,TRBV15,NA,CATSSKQGYNPSPQYF,TGTGCCACCAGCAGTAAACAGGGTTATAACCCTTCGCCGCAGTATTTT
TRBJ1-1,TRBD1,TRBV7-9,NA,CASSHGTGGIEAFF,TGTGCCAGCAGCCATGGGACAGGGGGAATTGAAGCTTTCTTT
TRBJ1-6,NA,TRBV20-1,NA,CSARARSSYNSPLHF,TGCAGTGCTAGAGCCCGCAGCTCCTATAATTCACCCCTCCACTTT
TRBJ2-7,TRBD1,TRBV10-2,few,CASSAGTGVYEQYF,TGCGCCAGCAGTGCCGGGACAGGGGTATACGAGCAGTACTTC
TRBJ2-3,TRBD2,TRBV11-2,NA,CASSLVVGGGSTDTQYF,TGTGCCAGCAGCTTAGTGGTGGGCGGGGGTTCAACAGATACGCAGTATTTT
TRBJ1-1,NA,TRBV6-5,NA,CASSRPRTEAFF,TGTGCCAGCAGTCGCCCGAGGACTGAAGCTTTCTTT
TRBJ2-7,NA,TRBV7-2,many,CASSMGQGVSYEQYF,TGTGCCAGCAGCATGGGCCAGGGCGTTAGTTACGAGCAGTACTTC
TRBJ2-7,TRBD2,TRBV7-9,many,CASSLGSGAYEQYF,TGTGCCAGCAGCTTAGGTAGCGGGGCCTACGAGCAGTACTTC
TRBJ2-4,NA,TRBV9,NA,CASSRDNIQYF,TGTGCCAGCAGCCGGGACAACATTCAGTACTTC
TRBJ2-7,NA,TRBV5-1,NA,CASSFDGDSSYEQYF,TGCGCCAGCAGCTTCGACGGAGACAGCTCCTACGAGCAGTACTTC
TRBJ2-3,TRBD1,TRBV9,NA,CASSTRQGETDTQYF,TGTGCCAGCAGCACGCGACAGGGGGAAACAGATACGCAGTATTTT
TRBJ2-1,NA,TRBV29-1,NA,CSVGLGNEQFF,TGCAGCGTTGGACTGGGGAATGAGCAGTTCTTC
TRBJ2-5,NA,TRBV12-5,NA,CASGLGGEGETQYF,TGTGCTAGTGGTTTGGGGGGTGAAGGAGAGACCCAGTACTTC
TRBJ1-2,NA,TRBV24-1,NA,CATSDFTESYGYTF,TGTGCCACCAGTGATTTTACGGAGAGCTATGGCTACACCTTC
TRBJ2-7,TRBD1,TRBV6-5,NA,CASSYARPGQGAREQYF,TGTGCCAGCAGTTACGCCCGACCGGGACAGGGGGCGAGGGAGCAGTACTTC
TRBJ1-6,NA,TRBV24-1,NA,CATSDSTYNSPLHF,TGTGCCACCAGTGATTCGACATATAATTCACCCCTCCACTTT
TRBJ1-1,NA,TRBV20-1,NA,CSARTSLNTEAFF,TGCAGTGCTAGAACCAGCTTGAACACTGAAGCTTTCTTT
TRBJ2-7,NA,TRBV12-3/TRBV12-4,NA,CASSFSGRLEQYF,TGTGCCAGCAGTTTTTCCGGGAGACTTGAGCAGTACTTC